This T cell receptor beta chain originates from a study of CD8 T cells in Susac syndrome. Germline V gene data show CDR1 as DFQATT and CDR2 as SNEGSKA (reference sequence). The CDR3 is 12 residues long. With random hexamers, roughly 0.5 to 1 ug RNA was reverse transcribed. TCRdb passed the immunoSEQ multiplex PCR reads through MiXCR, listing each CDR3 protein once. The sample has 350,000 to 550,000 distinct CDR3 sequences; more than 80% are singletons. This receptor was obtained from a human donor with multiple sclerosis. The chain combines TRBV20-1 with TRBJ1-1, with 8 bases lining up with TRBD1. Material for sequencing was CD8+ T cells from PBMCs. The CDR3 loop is CRPRGLDTEAFF. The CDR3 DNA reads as TGCAGACCCAGGGGGCTTGACACTGAAGCTTTCTTT.